The rows below give T cell receptor beta chains drawn from one sample of a study of technical replicates of blood from a handful of donors. Produced via immunoSEQ multiplex PCR; TCRdb's table is partial and in-frame only. The sample includes roughly 70,000 clones, approximately 90% of them seen just once. Sequencing was carried out using T cells isolated from PBMCs. These receptors were taken from a human donor in good health. Each CDR3 is given with its conserved first and last residue. The D gene is left open where the match is weak. The size of a clone is reported for some rows only, either as once, few or many, or as a class for expanded clones.

-	TRBV11-2	TRBJ2-5	once	CASSFTTGQETQYF	TGTGCCAGCAGCTTTACTACGGGACAAGAGACCCAGTACTTC
TRBD1	TRBV29-1	TRBJ2-7	-	CSVALGTDSYEQYF	TGCAGCGTCGCTCTGGGGACAGATAGCTACGAGCAGTACTTC
TRBD2	TRBV10-2	TRBJ2-1	-	CASSPGTSNEQFF	TGCGCCAGCAGCCCCGGGACTAGTAATGAGCAGTTCTTC
TRBD2	TRBV9	TRBJ2-7	-	CASSAGLAETYEQYF	TGTGCCAGCAGCGCCGGACTAGCGGAGACCTACGAGCAGTACTTC
-	TRBV6-1	TRBJ2-6	-	CASSETGTGANVLTF	TGTGCCAGCAGTGAAACAGGGACTGGGGCCAACGTCCTGACTTTC
-	TRBV4-2	TRBJ1-4	-	CASSRLAGVMGKLFF	TGTGCCAGCAGCCGTCTGGCAGGGGTGATGGGGAAACTGTTTTTT
-	TRBV12-5	TRBJ2-1	-	CASGLESSEQFF	TGTGCTAGTGGTTTGGAAAGTAGTGAGCAGTTCTTC
TRBD2	TRBV28	TRBJ2-3	-	CASSLGLAGGVGPDTQYF	TGTGCCAGCAGTTTAGGACTAGCGGGAGGTGTGGGGCCAGATACGCAGTATTTT
TRBD2	TRBV2	TRBJ2-1	once	CASSAGGHNEQFF	TGTGCCAGCTCAGCGGGAGGGCACAATGAGCAGTTCTTC
-	TRBV6-6	TRBJ1-2	-	CAAELSYGYTF	TGTGCCGCTGAACTGAGCTATGGCTACACCTTC
-	TRBV9	TRBJ1-1	-	CASSVEGQNTEAFF	TGTGCCAGCAGCGTAGAGGGGCAGAACACTGAAGCTTTCTTT
TRBD1	TRBV10-3	TRBJ2-3	-	CAISEPQLRGPLTVTQYF	TGTGCCATCAGTGAGCCCCAACTTAGGGGGCCCCTCACAGTGACGCAGTATTTT
TRBD1	TRBV28	TRBJ1-5	-	CASTVLRWDRDSNQPQHF	TGTGCCAGCACCGTACTCCGTTGGGACAGGGATAGCAATCAGCCCCAGCATTTT
-	TRBV6-1	TRBJ1-1	-	CASSELGGTEAFF	TGTGCCAGCAGTGAACTGGGGGGCACTGAAGCTTTCTTT
-	TRBV5-6	TRBJ1-5	-	CASSLFGQPQHF	TGTGCCAGCAGCTTATTCGGGCAGCCCCAGCATTTT
-	TRBV27	TRBJ2-1	-	CASTQGRPPIGEQFF	TGTGCCAGCACCCAAGGGAGACCCCCCATCGGTGAGCAGTTCTTC
TRBD1	TRBV6-5	TRBJ2-7	-	CASSYRDRAREQYF	TGTGCCAGCAGTTACAGGGACAGGGCCAGGGAGCAGTACTTC
TRBD2	TRBV7-3	TRBJ2-1	-	CASSWGLAGVGEQFF	TGTGCCAGCAGCTGGGGACTAGCGGGAGTAGGGGAGCAGTTCTTC
-	TRBV6-6	TRBJ2-2	-	CASSYSIYPYTGELFF	TGTGCCAGCAGTTACTCGATCTATCCCTACACCGGGGAGCTGTTTTTT
-	TRBV4-2	TRBJ1-1	-	CASSQDRGSSAFF	TGTGCCAGCAGCCAAGATCGGGGTTCCTCAGCTTTCTTT
TRBD2	TRBV18	TRBJ2-1	-	CASSPGTRLDDEQFF	TGTGCCAGCTCACCTGGGACTAGGTTGGACGATGAGCAGTTCTTC
TRBD1	TRBV19	TRBJ1-2	-	CASSTSTAGGRRYTF	TGTGCCAGTAGCACGAGCACGGCAGGGGGCCGTCGCTACACCTTC
-	TRBV5-6	TRBJ1-1	-	CASSLAPGNTEAFF	TGTGCCAGCAGCTTGGCGCCAGGGAACACTGAAGCTTTCTTT
-	TRBV27	TRBJ2-1	-	CASSLTTSSYNEQFF	TGTGCCAGCAGTTTAACCACTAGCTCCTACAATGAGCAGTTCTTC
TRBD2	TRBV25-1	TRBJ2-1	-	CASSARPTSGYNEQFF	TGTGCCAGCTCCGCCAGACCGACTAGCGGTTACAATGAGCAGTTCTTC
TRBD1	TRBV19	TRBJ2-2	-	CASSSLRTGGVWGTGELFF	TGTGCCAGTAGTTCCCTCAGGACAGGCGGTGTTTGGGGGACCGGGGAGCTGTTTTTT
-	TRBV18	TRBJ1-5	-	CASSPEGQPQHF	TGTGCCAGCTCACCCGAGGGCCAGCCCCAGCATTTT
-	TRBV9	TRBJ2-6	once	CASSEGSGANVLTF	TGTGCCAGCAGCGAGGGGTCTGGGGCCAACGTCCTGACTTTC
-	TRBV14	TRBJ1-3	-	CASSEGPGDTIYF	TGTGCCAGCAGCGAGGGACCGGGGGACACCATATATTTT
-	TRBV27	TRBJ2-7	-	CASMGALYYEQYF	TGTGCCAGCATGGGCGCGCTTTACTACGAGCAGTACTTC
-	TRBV2	TRBJ1-1	-	CASFHSPARGAEEAFF	TGTGCCAGCTTTCATAGTCCGGCTCGGGGGGCTGAAGAAGCTTTCTTT
-	TRBV7-3	TRBJ1-1	-	CASSLTRGMAEAFF	TGTGCCAGCAGCTTAACCCGAGGGATGGCTGAAGCTTTCTTT
-	TRBV7-9	TRBJ1-1	-	CASSLFGPGSTEAFF	TGTGCCAGCAGTTTATTTGGGCCTGGGAGCACTGAAGCTTTCTTT
-	TRBV6-6	TRBJ2-2	-	CASSPTDSTGELFF	TGTGCCAGCAGTCCGACAGACAGCACCGGGGAGCTGTTTTTT
-	TRBV4-3	TRBJ1-1	once	CASSQVLRGFTEAFF	TGCGCCAGCAGCCAAGTACTCCGGGGATTCACTGAAGCTTTCTTT
TRBD2	TRBV30	TRBJ2-3	-	CAWSVLAGVDTQYF	TGTGCCTGGAGTGTACTAGCGGGAGTAGATACGCAGTATTTT
-	TRBV19	TRBJ1-4	-	CASSPRDSRLEKLFF	TGTGCCAGTAGTCCGAGGGACTCTCGGCTTGAAAAACTGTTTTTT
-	TRBV6-5	TRBJ2-7	-	CASIGGISYEQYF	TGTGCCAGCATTGGCGGAATTTCCTACGAGCAGTACTTC
TRBD1	TRBV4-2	TRBJ1-2	once	CASSSRDRNYGYTF	TGTGCCAGCAGCAGCCGGGACAGGAACTATGGCTACACCTTC
TRBD2	TRBV4-1	TRBJ2-1	-	CASSQDVAGVGNEQFF	TGCGCCAGCAGCCAAGATGTAGCGGGAGTCGGCAATGAGCAGTTCTTC
-	TRBV11-3	TRBJ1-5	-	CASSLGSQESNQPQHF	TGTGCCAGCAGCTTAGGTTCGCAGGAAAGCAATCAGCCCCAGCATTTT
-	TRBV27	TRBJ2-7	-	CASSLGASYEQYF	TGTGCCAGCAGTTTGGGGGCGTCCTACGAGCAGTACTTC
TRBD2	TRBV2	TRBJ2-3	-	CASSEDGGRYDTQYF	TGTGCCAGCAGTGAAGATGGCGGGAGGTATGATACGCAGTATTTT
TRBD1	TRBV15	TRBJ1-2	once	CATSRTGGYGYTF	TGTGCCACCAGCAGAACAGGGGGCTATGGCTACACCTTC
-	TRBV27	TRBJ1-5	-	CASSLSPGEMGNQPQHF	TGTGCCAGCAGTTTATCTCCAGGGGAAATGGGCAATCAGCCCCAGCATTTT
-	TRBV4-2	TRBJ2-2	-	CASSPLNTGELFF	TGTGCCAGCAGCCCCCTGAACACCGGGGAGCTGTTTTTT
-	TRBV21-1	TRBJ1-1	-	CATHPRGSVNTEAFF	TGTGCCACACACCCCAGGGGATCGGTGAACACTGAAGCTTTCTTT
-	TRBV11-2	TRBJ2-6	-	CASSFSGSGANVLTF	TGTGCCAGCAGCTTTTCAGGGTCTGGGGCCAACGTCCTGACTTTC
TRBD1	TRBV4-2	TRBJ2-7	-	CASSQEWQGAGEQYF	TGTGCCAGCAGCCAAGAATGGCAGGGGGCTGGTGAGCAGTACTTC
-	TRBV19	TRBJ1-1	-	CASMQSVYTEAFF	TGTGCCAGTATGCAATCGGTCTACACTGAAGCTTTCTTT
TRBD1	TRBV18	TRBJ2-4	-	CASSPGQGVNIQYF	TGTGCCAGCTCACCAGGACAGGGTGTAAACATTCAGTACTTC